The clone carrying this T cell receptor beta chain was recorded a few times. This record comes from a study of T cell clones after liver transplantation. Across the study: Apart from a few HCV-positive recipients, transplants were for non-autoimmune, non-viral reasons.

Generated by immunoSEQ multiplex PCR, the TCRdb table keeps only in-frame clones and is missing some. The top ten hold about 0.52% of the sample, which has about 80,000 clones, roughly 80% seen once. Sample: CD4+ T cells from blood, taken roughly 3.5 years after liver transplant. The TCR sequence derives from a human patient who received a liver transplant. A subset of T cells may come from the graft donor.

The CDR3 spells CASSLPSYEQYF. The CDR3 nucleotides are TGTGCCAGCAGTCTCCCCTCCTACGAGCAGTACTTC. J is TRBJ2-7 and V is TRBV27; D unresolved. V lost 5 bases and J 0 bases, leaving 5 bases between the germline ends. CDR3 length equals 12 residues. Per the germline V gene, CDR1 is MNHEY and CDR2 is SMNVEV (reference sequence).